This is a list of T cell receptor beta chains from one sample in a study of blood T cell repertoires in COVID-19. Profiled with immunoSEQ multiplex PCR; TCRdb holds only in-frame clones, not every one. The data contain approximately 210,000 clones, approximately 84% of them seen just once; the ten biggest clones take up 1.5% to 2%. The sample taken for sequencing was peripheral blood. These receptors all come from a man aged 35-49 years with active or convalescent COVID-19. Each CDR3 is given with its conserved first and last residue.

V gene,CDR3 protein
TRBV28,CASRPRLAGDEQYF
TRBV11-1,CASSPRGNNQPQHF
TRBV19,CASGGDGDTEAFF
TRBV28,CASRLTGVGEKLFF
TRBV12-1,CASSDDRGLTDTQYF
TRBV7-9,CASSSTSGSYEQYF
TRBV9,CASSVGQGWYTF
TRBV7-8,CASSLGGGFAYEQYF
TRBV9,CASRPSGTNEQFF
TRBV2,CASSTDSFGYTF
TRBV5-4,CASSREGHNTGELFF
TRBV29-1,CSVEAQTDTQYF
TRBV2,CASSYSSGGNTIYF
TRBV19,CASSQWTGGEQYF
TRBV6-5,CAAGQRGYGYTF
TRBV6-6,CASSPQGVARLNTEAFF
TRBV7-9,CASRTTGRSEKLFF
TRBV30,CAWSEGSYGYTF
TRBV5-6,CASSLPLSYGYTF
TRBV28,CASRVAPSYEQYF
TRBV27,CASSLGMNYGYTF
TRBV9,CASSVGEAGDAGTDTQYF
TRBV9,CASSQTSGSYNEQFF
TRBV2,CASSVDRPSTDTQYF
TRBV29-1,CSVEDRRNEKLFF
TRBV29-1,CSVETLTPQATEAFF
TRBV7-9,CASSLALAGSYEQYF
TRBV6-5,CASRRDLAGELFF
TRBV27,CASRSPGAGGLKNIQYF
TRBV10-2,CASSESRPGLYEQYF
TRBV25-1,CASSRSPGQIYGYTF
TRBV5-1,CASSLDVTSGLYEQYF
TRBV6-5,CASNFRGDEQYF
TRBV6-5,CASEFTGDRGETQYF